Listed below are T cell receptor beta chains from one sample, sequenced in a study of long-term antiretroviral therapy in people with HIV. Using immunoSEQ multiplex PCR, the repertoire was profiled, and TCRdb retains in-frame clones only, with some absent. The repertoire includes 30,000 to 35,000 clones, over 70% of them detected once, and roughly 8% sits in the top ten. The material was unsorted PBMCs, obtained 3.1 years after starting antiretroviral therapy. These receptors all come from a woman aged 45 to 65 with HIV. Each CDR3 is given with its conserved first and last residue. A D gene is named only where the DNA matches it firmly. Size tells how often a clone was seen (once, few, many) or the class of an expanded clone, and some rows leave it out.

D	size	V	J	CDR3	DNA
-	-	TRBV4-2	TRBJ2-7	CASSQAPSGYEQYF	TGTGCCAGCAGCCAAGCCCCTAGTGGGTACGAGCAGTACTTC
TRBD1	-	TRBV14	TRBJ1-2	CASSQADRPNYGYTF	TGTGCCAGCAGCCAAGCGGACAGGCCTAACTATGGCTACACCTTC
-	once	TRBV19	TRBJ2-2	CASSVRTENTGELFF	TGTGCCAGTAGTGTCCGGACAGAGAACACCGGGGAGCTGTTTTTT
-	once	TRBV7-9	TRBJ2-5	CATVASGGRVRETQYF	TGTGCCACCGTGGCTTCTGGGGGGCGGGTGAGAGAGACCCAGTACTTC
TRBD1	-	TRBV7-9	TRBJ1-1	CASSVTGGTEAFF	TGTGCCAGCAGCGTGACAGGGGGCACTGAAGCTTTCTTT
TRBD1	-	TRBV28	TRBJ2-7	CASSTGEYEQYF	TGTGCCAGCAGTACAGGGGAGTACGAGCAGTACTTC
-	-	TRBV7-3	TRBJ2-3	CASSLKGGSSTDTQYF	TGTGCCAGCAGCTTAAAGGGCGGTTCTAGCACAGATACGCAGTATTTT
-	-	TRBV9	TRBJ1-5	CASSYGLSNQPQHF	TGTGCCAGCAGCTATGGTTTGAGCAATCAGCCCCAGCATTTT
-	-	TRBV4-1	TRBJ2-2	CASSEIPGVGSTGELFF	TGCGCCAGCAGCGAAATCCCGGGGGTAGGGTCCACCGGGGAGCTGTTTTTT
TRBD1	-	TRBV28	TRBJ1-5	CASSFSAGQGGQPQHF	TGTGCCAGCAGTTTTAGCGCGGGACAGGGAGGACAGCCCCAGCATTTT
TRBD2	-	TRBV7-9	TRBJ2-5	CASSPGTTQETQYF	TGTGCCAGCAGCCCTGGGACTACCCAAGAGACCCAGTACTTC
TRBD1	-	TRBV19	TRBJ1-5	CASAGTGGNQPQHF	TGTGCCAGTGCCGGGACAGGGGGCAATCAGCCCCAGCATTTT
TRBD2	-	TRBV28	TRBJ2-7	CASSLSGDGYEQYF	TGTGCCAGCAGTCTAAGCGGGGATGGCTACGAGCAGTACTTC
-	-	TRBV13	TRBJ2-1	CASSQFRAEQFF	TGTGCCAGCAGCCAATTCAGGGCTGAGCAGTTCTTC
-	-	TRBV10-3	TRBJ2-3	CAISESGPGRADTQYF	TGTGCCATCAGTGAGTCAGGCCCTGGCCGCGCAGATACGCAGTATTTT
TRBD1	-	TRBV30	TRBJ1-1	CAWSEGTGLFTEAFF	TGTGCCTGGAGCGAAGGGACAGGCCTTTTTACTGAAGCTTTCTTT
-	-	TRBV20-1	TRBJ2-1	CSAQGFDEQFF	TGCAGTGCTCAAGGTTTCGATGAGCAGTTCTTC
TRBD2	-	TRBV7-6	TRBJ2-1	CASSRGSSGVYNEQFF	TGTGCCAGCAGCCGGGGGAGTAGCGGGGTCTACAATGAGCAGTTCTTC
-	-	TRBV5-1	TRBJ2-2	CASSLSGNTGELFF	TGCGCCAGCAGCTTGAGTGGGAACACCGGGGAGCTGTTTTTT
-	-	TRBV2	TRBJ1-3	CASIMSGNTIYF	TGTGCCAGCATTATGTCTGGAAACACCATATATTTT
-	once	TRBV7-6	TRBJ2-3	CASSFDLGGTDTQYF	TGTGCCAGCAGCTTCGATCTGGGGGGCACAGATACGCAGTATTTT
-	-	TRBV7-2	TRBJ1-1	CASSLVRDRTEAFF	TGTGCCAGCAGCTTAGTGAGGGACCGGACTGAAGCTTTCTTT
-	-	TRBV6-5	TRBJ2-5	CASRQGTGSVETQYF	TGTGCCAGCAGACAAGGAACAGGGTCGGTAGAGACCCAGTACTTC
TRBD2	few	TRBV7-3	TRBJ2-2	CASSSLTSGGTAGELFF	TGTGCCAGCAGCTCTCTGACTAGCGGGGGGACCGCCGGGGAGCTGTTTTTT
-	-	TRBV11-2	TRBJ1-6	CASNRGESPLHF	TGTGCCAGCAACCGGGGCGAATCACCCCTCCACTTT
-	few	TRBV2	TRBJ1-6	CASSPRGGNSPLHF	TGTGCCAGCAGCCCCCGGGGGGGTAATTCACCCCTCCACTTT
-	-	TRBV19	TRBJ1-3	CASSINEPGNTIYF	TGTGCCAGTAGTATAAACGAACCTGGAAACACCATATATTTT
TRBD2	medium-sized	TRBV9	TRBJ2-7	CASSGGGHPGDEQYF	TGTGCCAGCAGCGGGGGAGGGCATCCTGGGGACGAGCAGTACTTC
TRBD1	-	TRBV7-7	TRBJ1-1	CASSPGQGTEAFF	TGTGCCAGCAGCCCCGGACAGGGCACTGAAGCTTTCTTT
-	-	TRBV14	TRBJ1-4	CASSQTRGREKLFF	TGTGCCAGCAGCCAAACCCGGGGTCGTGAAAAACTGTTTTTT
-	-	TRBV11-2	TRBJ1-3	CASSSRSFGNTIYF	TGTGCCAGCAGCTCCCGGTCTTTCGGAAACACCATATATTTT